The clone carrying this T cell receptor (beta chain) appeared many times. Its target is not known. TCRdb re-called the 5' RACE reads with MiXCR, one entry per CDR3 protein. Of more than 600,000 distinct CDR3 sequences in the sample, around 20% were seen once. The data originate from a study of CD8 T cells in ankylosing spondylitis. Study results and limitations: In synovial fluid and blood from reactive arthritis, some motif variants were previously reported. What appeared characteristic of ankylosing spondylitis blood was a TCR beta motif of eight highly homologous variants. Reportedly, disease-linked clones are significantly enriched in ankylosing spondylitis patients' matched synovial fluid.

Germline loops: CDR1 DFQATT, CDR2 SNEGSKA (reference sequence). Trimming left V 0 bases short and J 4 bases short, with 14 bases between. The CDR3 consists of 15 residues. The sample taken for sequencing was blood, either unsorted or a sorted T cell fraction (not recorded which). This rearrangement joins TRBV20-1 to TRBJ2-3, with D perhaps assigned TRBD1 or TRBD2 (5 bases each). The receptor was derived from a male donor with ankylosing spondylitis. The CDR3 loop is CSARDRPGLPDTQYF. As DNA, the CDR3 is TGCAGTGCTAGAGATCGGCCGGGGCTCCCAGATACGCAGTATTTT.